This T cell receptor (beta chain) was captured by sequencing in a study of blood T cell repertoires in COVID-19. Study information: Samples of COVID-19 (acute and convalescent) were obtained from the United States, Italy and Spain. PBMCs, B-cell-depleted T cells, or T cells were the source of the cDNA or gDNA that made up the material.

The germline V gene encodes CDR1 KGHSH and CDR2 LQKENI. This CDR3 has 13 amino acids. Trimming shortened V by 3 bases and J by 4 bases, and 9 bases separated the two germline ends. Symptom resolution, clearance, or two negative PCRs marked donors in Cohort 3 as recovered. Repertoires were generated with immunoSEQ multiplex PCR, while TCRdb's copy carries only in-frame clones and drops some. Found here are more than 250,000 clones, 92% of them singletons; the top ten hold 15% to 20%. This receptor was taken from a woman between 25 and 40 years old who had recovered from COVID-19. The chain has TRBV18 and TRBJ1-1; D possibly corresponds to TRBD1 (5 bases). The sequenced sample consisted of PBMCs or T cells enriched from blood (not recorded which). The CDR3 protein is CASSPGQGTEAFF. CDR3 in DNA: TGTGCCAGCTCACCTGGACAAGGCACTGAAGCTTTCTTT.